This T cell receptor beta chain is from a study of blood T cell repertoires in COVID-19. Study at large: The United States, Italy and Spain provided the acute and convalescent COVID-19 samples. The analysed material was cDNA or gDNA that came from T cells, B-cell-depleted T cells, or PBMCs.

Authors' data handling: Amplification with reference gene primers provided the estimates of nucleated cell counts. The protocol was immunoSEQ multiplex PCR, while the TCRdb copy is restricted to in-frame clones and leaves out a portion. V and J calls and clone size come straight from that table; D and trimming were deduced from the DNA. Of about 170,000 clones listed, roughly nine tenths were seen once; the top ten hold roughly 7.3%. Sequenced sample: peripheral blood. This sequence originates from an elderly woman in a cohort sampled during active or convalescent COVID-19.

As DNA, the CDR3 is TGTGCCAGCTTCCGCGGGCCGAACACCGGGGAGCTGTTTTTT. Translating it yields CASFRGPNTGELFF. The J gene is TRBJ2-2, the V gene TRBV28; maybe TRBD2 (5 bases). With 8 bases removed from V and 0 bases from J, the gap between germline ends came to 10 bases. The CDR3 length is 14 residues. Per germline, CDR1 MDHEN and CDR2 SYDVKM.